Sequencing of this TCR beta chain was carried out in a study of cytomegalovirus exposure and HLA in healthy donors. The donors formed part of the roughly 120-subject validation cohort, distinct from the roughly 700-subject first cohort. The repertoire was sequenced with immunoSEQ multiplex PCR; TCRdb's copy has only in-frame clones and lacks some. The sample lists hundreds of thousands of clones; about 90% were seen once. Germline V gives CDR1 SNHLY, CDR2 FYNNEI. There are 17 residues in the CDR3. Unmatched junction bases numbered 12, after V lost 3 bases and J lost 3 bases. The chain joins TRBV2 to TRBJ2-3; 7 nucleotides align to TRBD2. The sample consisted of PBMCs. The origin of this receptor is a man between 18 and 29 years old in good health and CMV-seropositive. CDR3 sequence: CASSEGLSIWGTDTQYF. In nucleotides, the CDR3 is TGTGCCAGCAGTGAGGGACTAAGCATTTGGGGGACAGATACGCAGTATTTT.